This T cell receptor (beta chain) emerged from a study of blood T cell repertoires in COVID-19. V lost 4 bases to trimming and J lost 4 bases, with 17 bases between them. Per the germline V gene, CDR1 is LNHDA and CDR2 is SQIVND (reference sequence). CDR3 length: 17 residues. The protocol was immunoSEQ multiplex PCR, while the TCRdb copy is restricted to in-frame clones and leaves out a portion. The sample records 55,000 to 80,000 clones, 65% to 85% being singletons. The V and J genes are TRBV19 and TRBJ2-6; tentatively, D is TRBD2 (6 bases). The sample was peripheral blood. The origin of this receptor is a man over 45 with active COVID-19. This CDR3 reads CASSTGTPTYGANVLTF. In nucleotides, the CDR3 is TGTGCCAGTAGTACCGGGACTCCTACGTACGGGGCCAACGTCCTGACTTTC. The variable domain in full, with the rest retrieved from reference TRBV19 and TRBJ2-6, is DGGITQSPKYLFRKEGQNVTLSCEQNLNHDAMYWYRQDPGQGLRLIYYSQIVNDFQKGDIAEGYSVSREKKESFPLTVTSAQKNPTAFYLCASSTGTPTYGANVLTFGAGSRLTVL.